Below are 13 T cell receptor beta chains sequenced from a single sample in a study of blood T cell repertoires in COVID-19. The protocol was immunoSEQ multiplex PCR, while the TCRdb copy is restricted to in-frame clones and leaves out a portion. Of 60,000 to 80,000 clones listed, around 89% are singletons. Sequenced sample: peripheral blood. The receptor set was obtained from a human donor in a cohort sampled during active COVID-19.

This chain uses TRBV4-2 with TRBJ2-7, with TRBD2 matching 7 bases. The germline gives CDR1 LGHNA, CDR2 YNFKEQ. The V segment lost 4 bases and the J segment 1 base; nucleotides outside the gene matches: 10. CDR3 length: 16 amino acids. This CDR3 is CASSRTHSSGSYEQYF. The DNA of the CDR3 is TGTGCCAGCAGCCGGACTCACTCTAGCGGTTCCTACGAGCAGTACTTC.

The CDR3 reads CASRGQGFSSYEQYF. DNA for the CDR3: TGTGCCAGTAGAGGACAGGGATTTAGCTCCTACGAGCAGTACTTC. The chain combines TRBV19 with TRBJ2-7; 8 bases are shared with TRBD1. Germline CDR1 and CDR2: LNHDA and SQIVND (reference sequence). Unmatched junction bases numbered 7, after V lost 6 bases and J lost 0 bases. CDR3 length: 15 amino acids.

The chain links TRBV28 to TRBJ1-2; 10 nucleotides line up with TRBD1. CDR1 and CDR2 (germline): MDHEN, SYDVKM. The CDR3 is made up of 16 amino acids. Trimming at V came to 10 bases and at J to 6 bases, leaving 17 bases not matched to a gene. Here the CDR3 DNA reads TGTGCCATCCAGCCCCGGACAGGGGGTAAAGAAAATGGCTACACCTTC. Residues: CAIQPRTGGKENGYTF.

The sample holds one count of this clone. This rearrangement joins TRBV6-4 to TRBJ2-2; 9 nucleotides align to TRBD2. The CDR3 has 13 amino acids. In germline, CDR1 is MRHNA, CDR2 SNTAGT. V lost 5 bases to trimming and J lost 5 bases; unmatched junction nucleotides: 0. The CDR3 nucleotides read TGTGCCAGCAGTACTAGCGGGACCGGGGAGCTGTTTTTT. This encodes CASSTSGTGELFF.

This chain joins TRBV24-1 and TRBJ2-5; 10 bases are a match to TRBD2. From germline, CDR1 is KGHDR and CDR2 SFDVKD. V shed 3 bases and J 2 bases; nucleotides not matched to a gene: 5. This CDR3 has 16 amino acids. CDR3 protein: CATSDGGLAVQETQYF. CDR3 DNA: TGTGCCACCAGTGATGGTGGACTAGCGGTACAAGAGACCCAGTACTTC.

This chain uses TRBV5-1 with TRBJ1-2; perhaps TRBD1 as D (6 bases). The CDR3 is 14 residues long. V lost 0 bases, J lost 3 bases, and 9 bases lay in between. Germline V CDR1 and CDR2: SGHRS, YFSETQ. CDR3 sequence reads: CASSLDYRDYGYTF. The CDR3 DNA is TGCGCCAGCAGCTTGGATTACAGGGACTATGGCTACACCTTC. Full variable domain (remainder filled in from reference TRBV5-1 and TRBJ1-2): KAGVTQTPRYLIKTRGQQVTLSCSPISGHRSVSWYQQTPGQGLQFLFEYFSETQRNKGNFPGRFSGRQFSNSRSEMNVSTLELGDSALYLCASSLDYRDYGYTFGSGTRLTVV.

CDR3 sequence reads: CAWDRVTEAFF. As DNA, the CDR3 is TGTGCCTGGGACAGGGTCACTGAAGCTTTCTTT. The V gene is TRBV30, the J gene TRBJ1-1; 7 bases fit TRBD1. V lost 5 bases, J lost 4 bases, and 1 base stayed unmatched. Germline V gives CDR1 GTSNPN, CDR2 SVGIG (reference sequence). The CDR3 is made up of 11 amino acids.

V and J are TRBV4-3 and TRBJ1-2; D is undetermined. V was pared by 0 bases and J by 3 bases, with 14 bases between. This CDR3 region has 16 residues. From germline, CDR1 is LGHNA and CDR2 YSLEER. CDR3 in DNA: TGCGCCAGCAGCCAAGATCTGGGTGTGGAGTACTATGGCTACACCTTC. It is translated as CASSQDLGVEYYGYTF.

This chain uses TRBV7-6 with TRBJ1-6, with D possibly being TRBD1 (5 bases). V was trimmed by 5 bases and J by 9 bases, leaving 20 bases between them. This CDR3 region has 16 residues. In germline, CDR1 is SGHVS, CDR2 FNYEAQ. The CDR3 is CASSASYGASLSPLHF. The CDR3 nucleotides are TGTGCCAGCAGCGCGTCTTATGGGGCATCTCTTTCACCCCTCCACTTT.

J is TRBJ2-1 and V is TRBV14; 10 bases fit TRBD1. The V segment lost 4 bases and the J segment 10 bases; nucleotides outside the gene matches: 10. CDR1 and CDR2 from the germline V gene are SGHDN and FVKESK. The CDR3 contains 15 residues. The CDR3 spells CASSLRDRGPPEQFF. The CDR3 coding sequence is TGTGCCAGCAGCCTCCGGGACAGGGGACCCCCGGAGCAGTTCTTC.

V gene TRBV25-1 combines with J gene TRBJ2-1; the match to TRBD2 covers 11 bases. The ends lost 5 bases at V and 4 bases at J; junction bases unmatched: 10. This CDR3 is built from 17 residues. CDR1 and CDR2 (germline): MGHDK, SYGVNS. The CDR3 coding sequence is TGTGCCAGCAGTCTAAAGACTAGCGGGATTACTTACAATGAGCAGTTCTTC. This gives the protein CASSLKTSGITYNEQFF.

V usage is TRBV7-9 and J usage is TRBJ1-2; weak D call: TRBD1 (6 bases). V was clipped by 6 bases and J by 6 bases, with 29 bases between them. This CDR3 comprises 18 residues. Germline V lookup: CDR1 SEHNR, CDR2 FQNEAQ (reference sequence). The CDR3: CASSPPNIAGATRDGYTF. DNA for the CDR3: TGTGCCAGCAGTCCGCCCAATATTGCAGGGGCCACCCGCGATGGCTACACCTTC. Based on the CDR3 plus reference TRBV7-9 and TRBJ1-2, the full variable domain is DTGVSQNPRHKITKRGQNVTFRCDPISEHNRLYWYRQTLGQGPEFLTYFQNEAQLEKSRLLSDRFSAERPKGSFSTLEIQRTEQGDSAMYLCASSPPNIAGATRDGYTFGSGTRLTVV.

The chain joins TRBV18 to TRBJ2-2; perhaps TRBD1 as D (5 bases). V shed 10 bases and J shed 6 bases, with 12 bases lying between them. The CDR3 totals 12 residues. Per germline, CDR1 KGHSH and CDR2 LQKENI. The CDR3 sequence: CANAGYAGELFF. In DNA form, the CDR3 reads TGTGCCAACGCAGGGTATGCCGGGGAGCTGTTTTTT.